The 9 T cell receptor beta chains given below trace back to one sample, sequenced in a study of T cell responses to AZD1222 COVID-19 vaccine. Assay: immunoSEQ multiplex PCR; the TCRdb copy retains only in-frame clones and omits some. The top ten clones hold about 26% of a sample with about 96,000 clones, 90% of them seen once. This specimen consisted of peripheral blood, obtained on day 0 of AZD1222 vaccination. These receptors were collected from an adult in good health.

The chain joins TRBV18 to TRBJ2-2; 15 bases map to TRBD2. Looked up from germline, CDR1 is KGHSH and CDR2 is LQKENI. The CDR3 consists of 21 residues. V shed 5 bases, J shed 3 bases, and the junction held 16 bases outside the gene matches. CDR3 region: CASSALPGTSGRKSDTGELFF. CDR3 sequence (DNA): TGTGCCAGCTCAGCCCTACCCGGGACTAGCGGGAGGAAGTCGGACACCGGGGAGCTGTTTTTT.

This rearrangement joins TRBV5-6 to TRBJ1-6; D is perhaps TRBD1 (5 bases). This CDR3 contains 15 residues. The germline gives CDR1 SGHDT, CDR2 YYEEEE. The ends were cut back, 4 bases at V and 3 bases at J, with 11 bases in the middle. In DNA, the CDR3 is TGTGCCAGCAGCCCGCCAGGGCACTATAATTCACCCCTCCACTTT. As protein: CASSPPGHYNSPLHF.

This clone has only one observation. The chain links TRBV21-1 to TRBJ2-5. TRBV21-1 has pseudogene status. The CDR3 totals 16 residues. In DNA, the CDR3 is TGTGCCAGCAGCAAAGAGGGGACCAGCGGCCAAGAGACCCAGTACTTC. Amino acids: CASSKEGTSGQETQYF.

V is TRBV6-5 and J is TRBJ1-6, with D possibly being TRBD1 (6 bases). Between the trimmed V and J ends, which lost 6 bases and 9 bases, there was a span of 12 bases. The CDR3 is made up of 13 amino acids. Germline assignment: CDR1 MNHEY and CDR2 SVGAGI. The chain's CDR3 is CASRRGQGSPLHF. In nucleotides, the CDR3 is TGTGCCAGCAGGCGGGGGCAAGGTTCACCCCTCCACTTT.

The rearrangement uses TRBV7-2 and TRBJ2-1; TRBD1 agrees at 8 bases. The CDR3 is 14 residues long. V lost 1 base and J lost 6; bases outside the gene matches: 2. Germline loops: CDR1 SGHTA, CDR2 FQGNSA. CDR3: CASSLGDRPNEQFF. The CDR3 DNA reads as TGTGCCAGCAGCTTAGGGGACAGGCCCAATGAGCAGTTCTTC.

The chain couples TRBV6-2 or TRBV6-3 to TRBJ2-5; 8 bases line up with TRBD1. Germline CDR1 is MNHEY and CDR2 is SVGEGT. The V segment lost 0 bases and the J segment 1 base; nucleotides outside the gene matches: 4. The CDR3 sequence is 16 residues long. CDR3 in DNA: TGTGCCAGCAGTTACTCAGGTCAGGGGGCCCAAGAGACCCAGTACTTC. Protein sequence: CASSYSGQGAQETQYF.

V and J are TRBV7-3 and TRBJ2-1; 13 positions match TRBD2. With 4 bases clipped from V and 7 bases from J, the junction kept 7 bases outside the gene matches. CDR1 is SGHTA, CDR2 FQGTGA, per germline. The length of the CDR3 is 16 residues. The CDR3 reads CASSYTGTSGINEQFF. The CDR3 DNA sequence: TGTGCCAGCAGCTACACTGGGACTAGCGGGATAAATGAGCAGTTCTTC.

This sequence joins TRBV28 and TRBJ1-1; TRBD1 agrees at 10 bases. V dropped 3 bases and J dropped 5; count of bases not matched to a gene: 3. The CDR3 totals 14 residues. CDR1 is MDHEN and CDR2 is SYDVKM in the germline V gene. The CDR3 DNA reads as TGTGCCAGCAGTTTTAGGACAGGGGGGACTGAAGCTTTCTTT. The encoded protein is CASSFRTGGTEAFF.

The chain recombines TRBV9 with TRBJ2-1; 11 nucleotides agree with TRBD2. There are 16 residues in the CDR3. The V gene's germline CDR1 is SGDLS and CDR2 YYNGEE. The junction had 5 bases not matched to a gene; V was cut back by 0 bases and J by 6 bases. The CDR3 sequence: CASSVELAGAANEQFF. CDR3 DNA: TGTGCCAGCAGCGTAGAACTAGCGGGAGCGGCCAATGAGCAGTTCTTC.